The sequence of this T cell receptor (beta chain) was determined in a study of beta chain features in type 1 diabetes. Study-wide results and caveats: Any HLA-type effect on TCRB rearrangement remained unresolved here. Within patients, naive, central memory and Treg TCRB repertoires seemed more similar than within healthy donors.

Without exception, sorted populations had purity beyond 98%. Expressed TCRB transcripts were sequenced because the isolated RNA had all been reverse transcribed beforehand. Data came from immunoSEQ multiplex PCR; TCRdb stores just in-frame clones and leaves some out. The sample lists 390,000 or so clones, 11% to 15% occurring once. On this clone itself: Antigen: not known.

V lost 3 bases and J lost 5; bases outside the gene matches: 16. This CDR3 is built from 18 residues. Germline V gives CDR1 SGHTA, CDR2 FQGNSA. Sequencing used naive CD4+ T cells from blood. The chain has TRBV7-2 and TRBJ2-5, with 9 positions matching TRBD2. The sequence derives from a man aged 30 to 39 in good health. The chain's CDR3 is CASSLRVLAGDKRETQYF. As DNA, the CDR3 is TGTGCCAGCAGCTTGCGGGTATTAGCGGGGGATAAACGGGAGACCCAGTACTTC.